This T cell receptor beta chain was sequenced for a study of cytomegalovirus exposure and HLA in healthy donors. Study summary: Samples from HLA-typed donors yielded about 85 million unique TCRs in an early data release. Study conclusions and caveats: Investigators reported 150 to 200 TCR beta chains as tied to cytomegalovirus.

13 Jbeta primers and 60 Vbeta primers were used for the PCR. Original processing notes: Counted up in a later analysis, unique TCR beta chains came to about 80 million, with around 10 million shared. Generated by immunoSEQ multiplex PCR, the TCRdb table keeps only in-frame clones and is missing some. The V and J calls and clone size are taken from that table; D and trimming were inferred from the DNA. Found here are 170,000 or so clones, about 85% of them singletons; the top ten hold about 6.3%. CDR1 is SGHVS, CDR2 FQNEAQ, per germline. CDR3 size: 16 residues. The ends were cut back, 3 bases at V and 0 bases at J, with 12 bases in the middle. About this clone itself: The antigen remains unidentified.

J is TRBJ2-1 and V is TRBV7-8; D is unresolved. The TCR sequence derives from a male donor in good health and CMV-seropositive. Sequenced: PBMCs. DNA of the CDR3: TGTGCCAGCAGCTTTTTCCTGGGCAGCTCCTACAATGAGCAGTTCTTC. This encodes CASSFFLGSSYNEQFF.